The 10 T cell receptor beta chains given below trace back to one sample, sequenced in a study of blood T cells in healthy people across ages. It was with a sample-barcoded 5' primer and a J-beta primer mix that a second PCR of about 7 to 12 cycles was run. TCRdb passed the 5' RACE reads through MiXCR, listing each CDR3 protein once. The sample contains fewer than 700,000 distinct CDR3 sequences, about 45% of which appear only once. Sequencing was done on a sample of blood. The receptor source for this set is an elderly man in good health.

The gene calls are TRBV6-6 and TRBJ1-5; D gene unclear. CDR1 and CDR2 (germline): MNHNY, SVGAGI (reference sequence). Deletions cut 4 bases from V and 0 bases from J, with 16 bases between. The CDR3 is 17 amino acids. This chain's CDR3 is CASSSGNGEYSNQPQHF. CDR3 bases: TGTGCCAGCAGTTCGGGGAACGGAGAGTATAGCAATCAGCCCCAGCATTTT.

This clonotype has at least ten counts. Since a much larger clone is just one base distant, this may be a read error. The chain combines TRBV29-1 with TRBJ2-1; 7 nucleotides line up with TRBD1. The CDR3 has 14 amino acids. From germline, CDR1 is SQVTM and CDR2 ANQGSEA. V lost 4 bases, J lost 4 bases, and 7 bases stayed unmatched. The DNA of the CDR3 is TGCAGCGTTGGGCTGCGGACAGGTTACAATGAGCAGTTCTTC. Residues: CSVGLRTGYNEQFF.

In its sample, this clonotype was seen many times. A much more abundant neighbour one base away suggests this may be a read error. This chain links TRBV20-1 with TRBJ2-7; 10 positions agree with TRBD2. The germline gives CDR1 DFQATT, CDR2 SNEGSKA (reference sequence). Trimming took 5 bases from V and 7 from J; bases not matched to a gene: 8. This CDR3 is built from 13 residues. CDR3 in amino acids: CSAASGSTGEQYF. The CDR3 DNA reads TGCAGTGCTGCTAGCGGGAGTACTGGGGAGCAGTACTTC.

For this clonotype: This could be a read error, since a much larger clone is one nucleotide away. V and J are TRBV6-6 and TRBJ2-1; D call uncertain. With the DNA end fitting TRBJ2-7 better, the J assignment may be wrong. Germline CDR1 is MNHNY and CDR2 is SVGAGI (reference sequence). The CDR3 extends over 17 amino acids. CDR3 region: CASSYPVGRNLNNEQYF. In DNA form, the CDR3 reads TGTGCCAGCAGTTACCCGGTCGGTCGGAACCTAAACAATGAGCAGTACTTC.

This clonotype was found many times. CDR3 loop: CASSGGLWDTQYF. CDR3 DNA: TGTGCCAGCAGTGGAGGTTTGTGGGATACGCAGTATTTT. The chain uses TRBV6-6 and TRBJ2-3, with a weak D call TRBD2 (5 bases). Looked up from germline, CDR1 is MNHNY and CDR2 is SVGAGI (reference sequence). There are 13 residues in the CDR3. V lost 5 bases to trimming and J lost 6 bases, with 12 bases between them.

The chain has TRBV5-5 and TRBJ2-6, with D hard to call. In germline, CDR1 is SGHKS, CDR2 YYEKEE (reference sequence). Between the trimmed V and J ends, which lost 3 bases and 2 bases, there was a span of 9 bases. CDR3 length equals 15 residues. The CDR3 DNA reads TGTGCCAGCAGCTCGCACGAAGCTGGGGCCAACGTCCTGACTTTC. Translated, it gives CASSSHEAGANVLTF. Full variable domain (remainder filled in from reference TRBV5-5 and TRBJ2-6): DAGVTQSPTHLIKTRGQQVTLRCSPISGHKSVSWYQQVLGQGPQFIFQYYEKEERGRGNFPDRFSARQFPNYSSELNVNALLLGDSALYLCASSSHEAGANVLTFGAGSRLTVL.

This chain uses TRBV28 with TRBJ1-2; no clear D gene. V gave up 4 bases and J gave up 4 bases, with 10 bases separating them. CDR1 and CDR2 (germline): MDHEN, SYDVKM. CDR3 size: 13 residues. The CDR3 spells CASSSGGFYGYTF. In nucleotides, the CDR3 is TGTGCCAGCAGTTCCGGAGGGTTCTATGGCTACACCTTC.

This chain uses TRBV20-1 with TRBJ2-7; 7 bases align to TRBD1. The CDR3 totals 12 residues. Germline V CDR1 and CDR2: DFQATT, SNEGSKA (reference sequence). The ends lost 5 bases at V and 7 bases at J; junction bases unmatched: 8. The DNA of the CDR3 is TGCAGTGCTCCTAGACAGGGCGATGAGCAGTACTTC. It specifies CSAPRQGDEQYF.

The sample holds a few counts of this clonotype. The CDR3 loop is CASRIAGSWETQYF. CDR3 DNA: TGTGCCAGCAGAATAGCAGGGTCTTGGGAGACCCAGTACTTC. V is TRBV2 and J is TRBJ2-5; perhaps TRBD1 as D (5 bases). Germline V gives CDR1 SNHLY, CDR2 FYNNEI. The V end was cut by 6 bases, the J end by 5 bases, with 16 bases between. The CDR3 runs 14 residues.

The chain employs TRBV6-6 and TRBJ2-3, with TRBD2 matching over 10 bases. The CDR3 loop spans 14 amino acids. With V trimmed by 6 bases and J by 7 bases, 7 bases remained unmatched. The germline V gene encodes CDR1 MNHNY and CDR2 SVGAGI (reference sequence). The CDR3 spells CASSPGTSVYTQYF. The CDR3 bases are TGTGCCAGCAGCCCGGGGACTAGCGTCTATACGCAGTATTTT.